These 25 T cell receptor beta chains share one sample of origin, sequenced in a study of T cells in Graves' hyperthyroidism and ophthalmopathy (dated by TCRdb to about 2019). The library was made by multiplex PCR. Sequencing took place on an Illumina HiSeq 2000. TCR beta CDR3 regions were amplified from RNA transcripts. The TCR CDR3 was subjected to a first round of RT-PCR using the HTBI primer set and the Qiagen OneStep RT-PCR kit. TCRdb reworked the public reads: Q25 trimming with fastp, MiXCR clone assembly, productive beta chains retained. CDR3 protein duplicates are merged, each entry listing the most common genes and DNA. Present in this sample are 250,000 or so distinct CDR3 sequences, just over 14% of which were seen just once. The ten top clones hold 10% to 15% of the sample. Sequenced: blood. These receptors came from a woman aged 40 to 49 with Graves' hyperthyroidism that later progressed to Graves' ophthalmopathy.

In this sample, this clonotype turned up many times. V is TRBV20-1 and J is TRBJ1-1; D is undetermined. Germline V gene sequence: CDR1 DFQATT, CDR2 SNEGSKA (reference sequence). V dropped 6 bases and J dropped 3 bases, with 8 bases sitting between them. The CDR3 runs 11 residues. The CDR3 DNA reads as TGCAGTGCCAGTCCGTACACTGAAGCTTTCTTT. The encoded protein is CSASPYTEAFF.

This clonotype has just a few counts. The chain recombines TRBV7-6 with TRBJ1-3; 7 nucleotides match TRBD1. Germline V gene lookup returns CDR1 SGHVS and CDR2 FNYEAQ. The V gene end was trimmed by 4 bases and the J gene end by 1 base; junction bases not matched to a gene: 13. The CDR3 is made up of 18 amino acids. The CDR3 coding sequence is TGTGCCAGCAGCTCGACGACAGGGAGTGGGCCATCTGGAAACACCATATATTTT. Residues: CASSSTTGSGPSGNTIYF.

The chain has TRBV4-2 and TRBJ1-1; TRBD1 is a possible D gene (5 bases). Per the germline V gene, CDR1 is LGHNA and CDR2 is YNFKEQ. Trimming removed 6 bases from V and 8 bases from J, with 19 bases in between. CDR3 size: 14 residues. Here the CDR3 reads CASRTVKRDGEAFF. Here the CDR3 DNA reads TGTGCCAGCAGGACTGTTAAGAGGGACGGCGAAGCTTTCTTT.

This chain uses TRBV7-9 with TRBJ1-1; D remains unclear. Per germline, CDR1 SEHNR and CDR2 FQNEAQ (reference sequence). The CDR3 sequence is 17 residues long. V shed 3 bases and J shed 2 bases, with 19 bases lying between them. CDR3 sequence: CASSFPTGSGLNTEAFF. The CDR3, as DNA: TGTGCCAGCAGCTTCCCCACGGGTTCAGGACTCAACACTGAAGCTTTCTTT. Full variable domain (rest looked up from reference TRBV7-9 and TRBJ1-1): DTGVSQNPRHKITKRGQNVTFRCDPISEHNRLYWYRQTLGQGPEFLTYFQNEAQLEKSRLLSDRFSAERPKGSFSTLEIQRTEQGDSAMYLCASSFPTGSGLNTEAFFGQGTRLTVV.

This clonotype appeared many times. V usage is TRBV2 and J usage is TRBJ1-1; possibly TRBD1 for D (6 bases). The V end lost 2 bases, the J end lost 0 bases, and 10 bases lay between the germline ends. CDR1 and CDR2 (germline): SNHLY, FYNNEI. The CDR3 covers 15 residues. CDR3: CASSEQGLLNTEAFF. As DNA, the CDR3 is TGTGCCAGCAGTGAACAGGGGCTTCTGAACACTGAAGCTTTCTTT.

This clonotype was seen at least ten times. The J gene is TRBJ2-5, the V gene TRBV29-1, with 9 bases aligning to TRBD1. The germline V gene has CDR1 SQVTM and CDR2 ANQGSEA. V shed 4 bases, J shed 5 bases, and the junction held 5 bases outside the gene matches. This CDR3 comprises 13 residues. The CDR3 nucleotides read TGCAGCGTTGCGGACAGGGGATCCGAGACCCAGTACTTC. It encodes CSVADRGSETQYF. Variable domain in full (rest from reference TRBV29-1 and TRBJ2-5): SAVISQKPSRDICQRGTSLTIQCQVDSQVTMMFWYRQQPGQSLTLIATANQGSEATYESGFVIDKFPISRPNLTFSTLTVSNMSPEDSSIYLCSVADRGSETQYFGPGTRLLVL.

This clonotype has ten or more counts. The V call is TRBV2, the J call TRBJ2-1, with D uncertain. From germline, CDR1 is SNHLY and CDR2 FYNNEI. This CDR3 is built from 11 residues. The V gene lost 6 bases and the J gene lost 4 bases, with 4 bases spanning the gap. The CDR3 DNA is TGTGCCAGCAGCCGTTACAATGAGCAGTTCTTC. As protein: CASSRYNEQFF.

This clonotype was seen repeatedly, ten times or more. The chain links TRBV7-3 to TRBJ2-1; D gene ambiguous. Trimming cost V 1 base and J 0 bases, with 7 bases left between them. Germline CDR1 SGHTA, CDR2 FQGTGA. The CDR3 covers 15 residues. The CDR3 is CASSLIVSSYNEQFF. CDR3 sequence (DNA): TGTGCCAGCAGCTTAATTGTTAGCTCCTACAATGAGCAGTTCTTC. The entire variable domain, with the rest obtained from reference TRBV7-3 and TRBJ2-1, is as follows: GAGVSQTPSNKVTEKGKYVELRCDPISGHTALYWYRQSLGQGPEFLIYFQGTGAADDSGLPNDRFFAVRPEGSVSTLKIQRTERGDSAVYLCASSLIVSSYNEQFFGPGTRLTVL.

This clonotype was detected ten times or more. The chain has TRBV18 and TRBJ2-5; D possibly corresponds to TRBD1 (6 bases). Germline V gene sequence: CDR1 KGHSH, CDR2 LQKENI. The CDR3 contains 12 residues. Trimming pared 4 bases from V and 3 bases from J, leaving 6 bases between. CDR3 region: CASSRTEETQYF. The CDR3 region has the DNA TGTGCCAGCTCACGGACAGAAGAGACCCAGTACTTC. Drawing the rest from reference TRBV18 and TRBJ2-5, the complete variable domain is NAGVMQNPRHLVRRRGQEARLRCSPMKGHSHVYWYRQLPEEGLKFMVYLQKENIIDESGMPKERFSAEFPKEGPSILRIQQVVRGDSAAYFCASSRTEETQYFGPGTRLLVL.

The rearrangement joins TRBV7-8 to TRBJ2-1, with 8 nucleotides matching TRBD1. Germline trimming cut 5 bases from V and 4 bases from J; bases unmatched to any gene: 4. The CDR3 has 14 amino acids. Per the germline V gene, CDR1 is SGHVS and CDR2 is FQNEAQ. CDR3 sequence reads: CASSPRDRYNEQFF. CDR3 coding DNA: TGTGCCAGCAGCCCGAGGGACAGGTACAATGAGCAGTTCTTC.

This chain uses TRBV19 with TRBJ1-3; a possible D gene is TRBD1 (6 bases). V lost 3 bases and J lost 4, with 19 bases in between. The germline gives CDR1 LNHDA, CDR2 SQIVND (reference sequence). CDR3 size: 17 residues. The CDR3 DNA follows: TGTGCCAGTAGTATCGGGGGGCTTCCCCTCGTGGGAAACACCATATATTTT. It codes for CASSIGGLPLVGNTIYF.

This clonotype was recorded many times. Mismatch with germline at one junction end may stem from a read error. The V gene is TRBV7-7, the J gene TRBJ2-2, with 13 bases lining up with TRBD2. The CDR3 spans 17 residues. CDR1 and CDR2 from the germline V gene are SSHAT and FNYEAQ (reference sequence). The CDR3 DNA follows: TGTGCTAGCAGCTTTCCCGGGGGACTAGCGGGACCCGGGGAGCTGTTTTTT. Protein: CASSFPGGLAGPGELFF.

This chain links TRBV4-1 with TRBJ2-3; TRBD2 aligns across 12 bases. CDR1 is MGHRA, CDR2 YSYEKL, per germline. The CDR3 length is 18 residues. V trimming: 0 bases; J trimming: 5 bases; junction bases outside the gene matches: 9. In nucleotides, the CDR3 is TGCGCCAGCAGCCAAGATCAGTGGACTAGCGGGGCCGGAGATACGCAGTATTTT. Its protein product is CASSQDQWTSGAGDTQYF.

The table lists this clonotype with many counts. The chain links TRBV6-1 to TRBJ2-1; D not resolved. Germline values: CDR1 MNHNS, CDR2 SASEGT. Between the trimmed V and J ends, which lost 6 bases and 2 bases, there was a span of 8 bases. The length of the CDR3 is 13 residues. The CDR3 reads CASRSWAYNEQFF. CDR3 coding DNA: TGTGCCAGCAGGAGCTGGGCCTACAATGAGCAGTTCTTC.

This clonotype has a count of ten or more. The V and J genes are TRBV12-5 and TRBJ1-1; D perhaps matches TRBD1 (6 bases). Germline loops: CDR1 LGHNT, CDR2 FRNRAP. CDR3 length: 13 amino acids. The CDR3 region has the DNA TGTGCAACCGGGACACAAGAGGGGACTGAAGCTTTCTTT. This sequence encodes CATGTQEGTEAFF.

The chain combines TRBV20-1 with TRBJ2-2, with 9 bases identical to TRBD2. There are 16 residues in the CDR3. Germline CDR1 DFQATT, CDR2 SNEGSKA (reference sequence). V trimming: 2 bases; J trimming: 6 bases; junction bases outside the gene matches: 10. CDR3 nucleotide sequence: TGCAGTGCTAGAACACCCGGGACTAGCCCCGCCGGGGAGCTGTTTTTT. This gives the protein CSARTPGTSPAGELFF.

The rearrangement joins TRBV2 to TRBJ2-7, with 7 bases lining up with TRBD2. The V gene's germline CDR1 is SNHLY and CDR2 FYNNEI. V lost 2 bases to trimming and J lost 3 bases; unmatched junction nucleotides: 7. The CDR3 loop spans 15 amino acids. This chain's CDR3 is CASSEMASGNYEQYF. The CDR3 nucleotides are TGTGCCAGCAGTGAAATGGCTAGCGGAAACTACGAGCAGTACTTC.

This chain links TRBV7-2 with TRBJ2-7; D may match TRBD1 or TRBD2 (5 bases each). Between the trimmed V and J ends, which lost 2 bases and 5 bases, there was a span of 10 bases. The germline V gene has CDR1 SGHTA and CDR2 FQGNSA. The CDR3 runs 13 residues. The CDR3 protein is CASSLSRDHEQYF. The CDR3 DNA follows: TGTGCCAGCAGCTTAAGCCGGGACCACGAGCAGTACTTC.

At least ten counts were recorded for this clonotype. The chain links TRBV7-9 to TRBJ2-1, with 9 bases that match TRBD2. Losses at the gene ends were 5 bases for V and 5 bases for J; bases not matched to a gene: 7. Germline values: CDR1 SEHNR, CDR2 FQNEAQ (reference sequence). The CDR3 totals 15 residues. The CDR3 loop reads CASSRLAGDDNEQFF. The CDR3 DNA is TGTGCCAGCAGCAGATTAGCGGGAGATGACAATGAGCAGTTCTTC.

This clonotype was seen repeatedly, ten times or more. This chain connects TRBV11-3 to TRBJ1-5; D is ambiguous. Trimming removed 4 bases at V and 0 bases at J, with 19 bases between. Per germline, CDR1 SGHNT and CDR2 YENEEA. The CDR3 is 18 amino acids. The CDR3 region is CASSYQSLRSYSNQPQHF. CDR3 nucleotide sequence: TGTGCCAGCAGCTATCAGAGTCTAAGGAGTTATAGCAATCAGCCCCAGCATTTT.

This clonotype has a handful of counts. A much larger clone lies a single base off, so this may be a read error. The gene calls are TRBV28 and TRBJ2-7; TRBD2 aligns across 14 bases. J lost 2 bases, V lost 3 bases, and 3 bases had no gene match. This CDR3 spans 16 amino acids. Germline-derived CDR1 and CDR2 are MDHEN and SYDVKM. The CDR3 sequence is CASSFGTSGGAYEQYF. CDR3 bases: TGTGCCAGCAGTTTCGGGACTAGCGGGGGCGCCTACGAGCAGTACTTC.

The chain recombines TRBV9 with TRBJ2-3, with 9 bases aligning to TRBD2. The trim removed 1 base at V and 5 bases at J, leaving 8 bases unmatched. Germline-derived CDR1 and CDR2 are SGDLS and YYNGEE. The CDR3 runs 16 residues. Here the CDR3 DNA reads TGTGCCAGCAGCGTATACAGCGGGAGGCCCGAAGATACGCAGTATTTT. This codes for CASSVYSGRPEDTQYF.

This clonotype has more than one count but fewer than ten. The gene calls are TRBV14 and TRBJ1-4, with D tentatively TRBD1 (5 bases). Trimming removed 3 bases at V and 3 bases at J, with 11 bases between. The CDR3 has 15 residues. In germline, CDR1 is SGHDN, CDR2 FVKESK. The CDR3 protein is CASSHGTVPNEKLFF. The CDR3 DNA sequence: TGTGCCAGCAGCCATGGGACCGTGCCTAATGAAAAACTGTTTTTT.

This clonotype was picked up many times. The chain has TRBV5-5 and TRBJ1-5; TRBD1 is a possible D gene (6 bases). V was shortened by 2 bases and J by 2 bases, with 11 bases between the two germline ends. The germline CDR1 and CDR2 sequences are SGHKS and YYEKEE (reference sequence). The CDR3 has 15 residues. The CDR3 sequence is CASSFSSGGNQPQHF. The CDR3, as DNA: TGTGCCAGCAGCTTCTCCTCAGGGGGCAATCAGCCCCAGCATTTT. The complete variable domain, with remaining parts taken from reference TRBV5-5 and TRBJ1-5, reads DAGVTQSPTHLIKTRGQQVTLRCSPISGHKSVSWYQQVLGQGPQFIFQYYEKEERGRGNFPDRFSARQFPNYSSELNVNALLLGDSALYLCASSFSSGGNQPQHFGDGTRLSIL.

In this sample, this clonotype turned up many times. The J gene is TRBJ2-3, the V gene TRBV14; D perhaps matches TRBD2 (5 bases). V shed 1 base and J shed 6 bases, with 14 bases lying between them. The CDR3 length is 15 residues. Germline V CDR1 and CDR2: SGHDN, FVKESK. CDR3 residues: CASSQVGGSGDTQYF. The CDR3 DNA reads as TGTGCCAGCAGCCAAGTAGGCGGGTCTGGCGATACGCAGTATTTT.